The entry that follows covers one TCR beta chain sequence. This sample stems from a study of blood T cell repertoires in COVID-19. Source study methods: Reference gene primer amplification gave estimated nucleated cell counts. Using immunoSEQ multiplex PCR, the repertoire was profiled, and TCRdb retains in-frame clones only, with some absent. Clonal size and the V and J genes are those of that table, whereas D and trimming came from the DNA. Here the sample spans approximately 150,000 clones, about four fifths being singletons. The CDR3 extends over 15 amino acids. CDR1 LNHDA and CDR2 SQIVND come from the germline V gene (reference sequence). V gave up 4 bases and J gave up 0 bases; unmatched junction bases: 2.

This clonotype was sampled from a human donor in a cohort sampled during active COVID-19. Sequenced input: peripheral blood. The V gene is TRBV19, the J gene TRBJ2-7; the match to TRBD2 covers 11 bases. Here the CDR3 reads CASSTTSGGSYEQYF. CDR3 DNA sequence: TGTGCCAGTAGTACTACTAGCGGGGGCTCCTACGAGCAGTACTTC.